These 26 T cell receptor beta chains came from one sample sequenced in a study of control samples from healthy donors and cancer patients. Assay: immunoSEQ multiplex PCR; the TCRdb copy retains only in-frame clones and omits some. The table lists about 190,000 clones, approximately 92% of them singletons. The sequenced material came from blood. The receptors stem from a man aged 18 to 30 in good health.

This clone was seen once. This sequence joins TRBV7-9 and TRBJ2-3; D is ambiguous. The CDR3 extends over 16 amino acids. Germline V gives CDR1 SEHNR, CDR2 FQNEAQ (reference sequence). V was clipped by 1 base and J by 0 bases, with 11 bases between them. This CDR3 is CASSLDLGSSTDTQYF. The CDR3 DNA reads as TGTGCCAGCAGCTTAGATCTAGGGTCTAGCACAGATACGCAGTATTTT.

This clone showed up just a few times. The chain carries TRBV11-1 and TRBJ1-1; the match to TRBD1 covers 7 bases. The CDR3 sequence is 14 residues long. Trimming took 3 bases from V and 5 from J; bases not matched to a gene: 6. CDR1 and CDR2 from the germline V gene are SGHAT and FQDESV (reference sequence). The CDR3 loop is CASSFDRVGTEAFF. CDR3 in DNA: TGTGCCAGCAGCTTCGACAGGGTGGGAACTGAAGCTTTCTTT.

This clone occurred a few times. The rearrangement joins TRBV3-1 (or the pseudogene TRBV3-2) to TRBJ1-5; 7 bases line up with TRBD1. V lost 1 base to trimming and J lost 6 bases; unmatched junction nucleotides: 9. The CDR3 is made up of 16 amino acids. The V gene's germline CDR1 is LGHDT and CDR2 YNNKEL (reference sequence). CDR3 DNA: TGTGCCAGCAGCCAAGGGTATGACAGGGCGGGTCAGCCCCAGCATTTT. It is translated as CASSQGYDRAGQPQHF.

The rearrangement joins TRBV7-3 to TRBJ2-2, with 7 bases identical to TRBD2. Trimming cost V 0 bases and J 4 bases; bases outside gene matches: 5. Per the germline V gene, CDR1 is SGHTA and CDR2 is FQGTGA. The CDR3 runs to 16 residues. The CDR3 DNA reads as TGTGCCAGCAGCTTAACGGGCGGGGGAGCCACCGGGGAGCTGTTTTTT. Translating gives CASSLTGGGATGELFF.

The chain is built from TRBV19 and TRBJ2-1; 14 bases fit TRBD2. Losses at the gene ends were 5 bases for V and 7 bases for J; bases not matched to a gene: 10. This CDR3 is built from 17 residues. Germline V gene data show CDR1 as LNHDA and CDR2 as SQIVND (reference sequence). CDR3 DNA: TGTGCCAGTAGTGTTACCACCGGGACTAGCGGGGGTAATGAGCAGTTCTTC. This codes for CASSVTTGTSGGNEQFF.

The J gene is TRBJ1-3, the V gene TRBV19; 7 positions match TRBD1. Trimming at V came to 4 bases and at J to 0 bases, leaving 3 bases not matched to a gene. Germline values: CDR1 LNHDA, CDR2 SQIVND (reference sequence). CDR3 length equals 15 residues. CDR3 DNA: TGTGCCAGTAGTAGGGGACAGAACTCTGGAAACACCATATATTTT. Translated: CASSRGQNSGNTIYF.

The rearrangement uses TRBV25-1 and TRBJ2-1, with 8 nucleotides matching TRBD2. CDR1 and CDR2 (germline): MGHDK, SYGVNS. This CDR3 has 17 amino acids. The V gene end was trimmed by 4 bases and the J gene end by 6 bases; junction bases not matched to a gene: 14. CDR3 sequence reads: CASSAQSGGPTPNEQFF. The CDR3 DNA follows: TGTGCCAGCAGTGCACAAAGCGGGGGTCCAACTCCCAATGAGCAGTTCTTC.

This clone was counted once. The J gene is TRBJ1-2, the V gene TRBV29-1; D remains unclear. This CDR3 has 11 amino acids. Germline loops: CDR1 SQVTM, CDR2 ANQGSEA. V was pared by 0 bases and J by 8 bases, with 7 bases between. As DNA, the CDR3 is TGCAGCGTTGAAGAAGGGAAAGGCTACACCTTC. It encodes CSVEEGKGYTF.

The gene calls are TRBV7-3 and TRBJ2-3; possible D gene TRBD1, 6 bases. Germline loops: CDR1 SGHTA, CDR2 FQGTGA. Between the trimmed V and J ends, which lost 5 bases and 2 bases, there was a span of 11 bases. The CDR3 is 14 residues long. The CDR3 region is CASSQDRYTDTQYF. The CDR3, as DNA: TGTGCCAGCAGCCAAGACAGGTACACAGATACGCAGTATTTT.

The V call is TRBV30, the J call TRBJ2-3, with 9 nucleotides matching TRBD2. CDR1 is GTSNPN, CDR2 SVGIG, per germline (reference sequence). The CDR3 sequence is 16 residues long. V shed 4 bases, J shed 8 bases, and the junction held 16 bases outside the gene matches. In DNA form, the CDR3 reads TGTGCCTGGACCCTCTGGGCTAGCGGGACAGCCGGTACGCAGTATTTT. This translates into CAWTLWASGTAGTQYF.

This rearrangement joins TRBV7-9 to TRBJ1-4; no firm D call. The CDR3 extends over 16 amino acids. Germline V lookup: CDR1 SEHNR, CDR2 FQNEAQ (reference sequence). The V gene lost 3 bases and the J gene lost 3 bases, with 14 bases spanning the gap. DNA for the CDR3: TGTGCCAGCAGCTTTAGTTCGATAGGCTCTAATGAAAAACTGTTTTTT. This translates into CASSFSSIGSNEKLFF.

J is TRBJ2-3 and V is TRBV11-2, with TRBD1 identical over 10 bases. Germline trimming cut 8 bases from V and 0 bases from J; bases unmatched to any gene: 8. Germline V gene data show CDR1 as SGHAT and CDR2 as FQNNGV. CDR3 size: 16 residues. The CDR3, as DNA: TGTGCCAGCTGCGTGGACAGGGGGTTAAGCACAGATACGCAGTATTTT. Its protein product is CASCVDRGLSTDTQYF.

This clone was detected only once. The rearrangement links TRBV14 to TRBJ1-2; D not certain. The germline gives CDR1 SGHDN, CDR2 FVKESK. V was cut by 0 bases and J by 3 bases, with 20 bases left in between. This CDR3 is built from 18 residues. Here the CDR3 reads CASSQESKSDGSYYGYTF. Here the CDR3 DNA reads TGTGCCAGCAGCCAAGAATCTAAATCCGACGGGAGCTACTATGGCTACACCTTC.

The CDR3 spells CASSFEGAHSPLHF. Written as DNA, the CDR3 is TGTGCCAGCAGCTTTGAGGGGGCGCATTCACCCCTCCACTTT. V usage is TRBV6-5 and J usage is TRBJ1-6; 7 bases agree with TRBD1. Germline V gene sequence: CDR1 MNHEY, CDR2 SVGAGI. V lost 6 bases to trimming and J lost 8 bases; unmatched junction nucleotides: 7. This CDR3 contains 14 residues.

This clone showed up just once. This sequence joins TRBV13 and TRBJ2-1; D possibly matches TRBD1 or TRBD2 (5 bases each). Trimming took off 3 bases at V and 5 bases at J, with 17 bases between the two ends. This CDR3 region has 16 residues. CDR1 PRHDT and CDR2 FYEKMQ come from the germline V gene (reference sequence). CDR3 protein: CASSFKFWDGDNEQFF. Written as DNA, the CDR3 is TGTGCCAGCAGCTTTAAATTTTGGGACGGTGACAATGAGCAGTTCTTC. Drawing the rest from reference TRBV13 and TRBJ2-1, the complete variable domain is AAGVIQSPRHLIKEKRETATLKCYPIPRHDTVYWYQQGPGQDPQFLISFYEKMQSDKGSIPDRFSAQQFSDYHSELNMSSLELGDSALYFCASSFKFWDGDNEQFFGPGTRLTVL.

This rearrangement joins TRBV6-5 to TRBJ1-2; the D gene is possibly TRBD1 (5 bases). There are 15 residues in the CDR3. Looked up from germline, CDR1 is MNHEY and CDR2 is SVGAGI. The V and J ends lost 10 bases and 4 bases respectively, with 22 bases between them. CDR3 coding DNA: TGTGCCACCATAACGGGGGAGGGTGGGGGCTATGGCTACACCTTC. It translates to CATITGEGGGYGYTF.

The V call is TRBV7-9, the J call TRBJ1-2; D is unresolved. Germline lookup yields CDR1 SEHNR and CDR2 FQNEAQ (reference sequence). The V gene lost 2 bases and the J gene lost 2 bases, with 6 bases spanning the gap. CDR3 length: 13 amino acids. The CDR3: CASSLSQNYGYTF. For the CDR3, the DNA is TGTGCCAGCAGCTTATCCCAGAACTATGGCTACACCTTC. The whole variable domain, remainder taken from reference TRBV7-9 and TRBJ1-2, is DTGVSQNPRHKITKRGQNVTFRCDPISEHNRLYWYRQTLGQGPEFLTYFQNEAQLEKSRLLSDRFSAERPKGSFSTLEIQRTEQGDSAMYLCASSLSQNYGYTFGSGTRLTVV.

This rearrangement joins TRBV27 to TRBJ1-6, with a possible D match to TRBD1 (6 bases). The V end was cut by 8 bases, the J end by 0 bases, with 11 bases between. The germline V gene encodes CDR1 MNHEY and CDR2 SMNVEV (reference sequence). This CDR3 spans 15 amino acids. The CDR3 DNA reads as TGTGCCAGCCATGAGGGGGGCTCCTATAATTCACCCCTCCACTTT. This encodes CASHEGGSYNSPLHF.

The chain's CDR3 is CASSPTRPNYGYTF. In DNA form, the CDR3 reads TGTGCCAGCAGCCCGACCAGGCCTAACTATGGCTACACCTTC. The chain is built from TRBV25-1 and TRBJ1-2; D is uncertain. V lost 6 bases, J lost 0 bases, and 11 bases lay in between. This CDR3 region has 14 residues. Germline assignment: CDR1 MGHDK and CDR2 SYGVNS.

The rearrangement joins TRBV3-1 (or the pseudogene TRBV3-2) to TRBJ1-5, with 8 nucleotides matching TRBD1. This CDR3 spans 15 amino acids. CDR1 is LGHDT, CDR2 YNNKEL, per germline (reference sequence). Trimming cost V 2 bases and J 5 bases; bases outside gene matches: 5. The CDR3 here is CASSQSGTGHQPQHF. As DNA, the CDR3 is TGTGCCAGCAGCCAATCCGGGACAGGACATCAGCCCCAGCATTTT.

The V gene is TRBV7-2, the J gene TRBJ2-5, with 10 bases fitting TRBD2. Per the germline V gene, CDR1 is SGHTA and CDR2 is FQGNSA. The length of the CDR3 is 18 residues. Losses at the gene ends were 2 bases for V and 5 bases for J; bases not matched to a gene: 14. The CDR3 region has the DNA TGTGCCAGCAGCTTAAGTCTCTCGCCTAGCGGGGGACGGGAGACCCAGTACTTC. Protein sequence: CASSLSLSPSGGRETQYF.

The CDR3, as DNA: TGTGCCATCAGCCCCGACCTTAATGAAAAACTGTTTTTT. It specifies CAISPDLNEKLFF. This chain links TRBV10-3 with TRBJ1-4; D gene ambiguous. V was cut by 6 bases and J by 4 bases, with 9 bases left in between. This CDR3 has 13 residues. The germline V gene encodes CDR1 ENHRY and CDR2 SYGVKD.

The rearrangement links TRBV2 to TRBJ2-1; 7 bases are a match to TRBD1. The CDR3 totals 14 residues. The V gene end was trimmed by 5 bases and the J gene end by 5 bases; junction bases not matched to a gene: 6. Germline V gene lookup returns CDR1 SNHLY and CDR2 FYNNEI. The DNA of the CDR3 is TGTGCCAGCAGTTCTCCGGGACAGAACAATGAGCAGTTCTTC. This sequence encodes CASSSPGQNNEQFF.

The CDR3 nucleotides read TGTGCCAGCAGCCCGGGTGGGGGGTTAAACTATGGCTACACCTTC. Translation gives CASSPGGGLNYGYTF. The chain couples TRBV7-9 to TRBJ1-2, with D maybe TRBD1 (5 bases). The V gene lost 5 bases and the J gene lost 2 bases, with 15 bases spanning the gap. Per germline, CDR1 SEHNR and CDR2 FQNEAQ (reference sequence). This CDR3 is 15 amino acids long. The full variable domain, in which reference TRBV7-9 and TRBJ1-2 provide the parts outside the CDR3, is DTGVSQNPRHKITKRGQNVTFRCDPISEHNRLYWYRQTLGQGPEFLTYFQNEAQLEKSRLLSDRFSAERPKGSFSTLEIQRTEQGDSAMYLCASSPGGGLNYGYTFGSGTRLTVV.

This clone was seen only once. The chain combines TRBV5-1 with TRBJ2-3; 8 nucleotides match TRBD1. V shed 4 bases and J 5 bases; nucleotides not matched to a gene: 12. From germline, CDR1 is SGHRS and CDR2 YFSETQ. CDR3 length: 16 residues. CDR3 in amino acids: CASSASRQGKVDTQYF. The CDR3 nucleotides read TGCGCCAGCAGCGCGTCCCGACAGGGGAAGGTAGATACGCAGTATTTT.

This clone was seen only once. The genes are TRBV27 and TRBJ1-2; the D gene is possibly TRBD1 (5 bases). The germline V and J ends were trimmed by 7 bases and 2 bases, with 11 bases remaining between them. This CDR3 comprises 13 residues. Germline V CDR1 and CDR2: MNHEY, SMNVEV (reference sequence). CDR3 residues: CASKQESNYGYTF. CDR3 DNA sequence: TGTGCCAGCAAACAGGAGTCAAACTATGGCTACACCTTC.